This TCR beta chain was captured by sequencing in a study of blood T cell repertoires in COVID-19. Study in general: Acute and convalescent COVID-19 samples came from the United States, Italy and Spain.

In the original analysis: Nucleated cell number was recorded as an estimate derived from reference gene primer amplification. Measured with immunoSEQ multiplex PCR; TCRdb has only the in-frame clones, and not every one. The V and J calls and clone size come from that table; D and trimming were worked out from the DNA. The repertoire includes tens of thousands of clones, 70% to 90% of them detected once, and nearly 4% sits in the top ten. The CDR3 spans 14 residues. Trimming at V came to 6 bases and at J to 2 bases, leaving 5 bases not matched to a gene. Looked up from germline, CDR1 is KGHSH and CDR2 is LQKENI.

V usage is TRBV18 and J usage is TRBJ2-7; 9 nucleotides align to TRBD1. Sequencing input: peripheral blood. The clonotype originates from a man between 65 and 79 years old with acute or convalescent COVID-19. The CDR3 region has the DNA TGTGCCAGCTCCTCCGGGACAGGGCCCTACGAGCAGTACTTC. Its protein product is CASSSGTGPYEQYF.